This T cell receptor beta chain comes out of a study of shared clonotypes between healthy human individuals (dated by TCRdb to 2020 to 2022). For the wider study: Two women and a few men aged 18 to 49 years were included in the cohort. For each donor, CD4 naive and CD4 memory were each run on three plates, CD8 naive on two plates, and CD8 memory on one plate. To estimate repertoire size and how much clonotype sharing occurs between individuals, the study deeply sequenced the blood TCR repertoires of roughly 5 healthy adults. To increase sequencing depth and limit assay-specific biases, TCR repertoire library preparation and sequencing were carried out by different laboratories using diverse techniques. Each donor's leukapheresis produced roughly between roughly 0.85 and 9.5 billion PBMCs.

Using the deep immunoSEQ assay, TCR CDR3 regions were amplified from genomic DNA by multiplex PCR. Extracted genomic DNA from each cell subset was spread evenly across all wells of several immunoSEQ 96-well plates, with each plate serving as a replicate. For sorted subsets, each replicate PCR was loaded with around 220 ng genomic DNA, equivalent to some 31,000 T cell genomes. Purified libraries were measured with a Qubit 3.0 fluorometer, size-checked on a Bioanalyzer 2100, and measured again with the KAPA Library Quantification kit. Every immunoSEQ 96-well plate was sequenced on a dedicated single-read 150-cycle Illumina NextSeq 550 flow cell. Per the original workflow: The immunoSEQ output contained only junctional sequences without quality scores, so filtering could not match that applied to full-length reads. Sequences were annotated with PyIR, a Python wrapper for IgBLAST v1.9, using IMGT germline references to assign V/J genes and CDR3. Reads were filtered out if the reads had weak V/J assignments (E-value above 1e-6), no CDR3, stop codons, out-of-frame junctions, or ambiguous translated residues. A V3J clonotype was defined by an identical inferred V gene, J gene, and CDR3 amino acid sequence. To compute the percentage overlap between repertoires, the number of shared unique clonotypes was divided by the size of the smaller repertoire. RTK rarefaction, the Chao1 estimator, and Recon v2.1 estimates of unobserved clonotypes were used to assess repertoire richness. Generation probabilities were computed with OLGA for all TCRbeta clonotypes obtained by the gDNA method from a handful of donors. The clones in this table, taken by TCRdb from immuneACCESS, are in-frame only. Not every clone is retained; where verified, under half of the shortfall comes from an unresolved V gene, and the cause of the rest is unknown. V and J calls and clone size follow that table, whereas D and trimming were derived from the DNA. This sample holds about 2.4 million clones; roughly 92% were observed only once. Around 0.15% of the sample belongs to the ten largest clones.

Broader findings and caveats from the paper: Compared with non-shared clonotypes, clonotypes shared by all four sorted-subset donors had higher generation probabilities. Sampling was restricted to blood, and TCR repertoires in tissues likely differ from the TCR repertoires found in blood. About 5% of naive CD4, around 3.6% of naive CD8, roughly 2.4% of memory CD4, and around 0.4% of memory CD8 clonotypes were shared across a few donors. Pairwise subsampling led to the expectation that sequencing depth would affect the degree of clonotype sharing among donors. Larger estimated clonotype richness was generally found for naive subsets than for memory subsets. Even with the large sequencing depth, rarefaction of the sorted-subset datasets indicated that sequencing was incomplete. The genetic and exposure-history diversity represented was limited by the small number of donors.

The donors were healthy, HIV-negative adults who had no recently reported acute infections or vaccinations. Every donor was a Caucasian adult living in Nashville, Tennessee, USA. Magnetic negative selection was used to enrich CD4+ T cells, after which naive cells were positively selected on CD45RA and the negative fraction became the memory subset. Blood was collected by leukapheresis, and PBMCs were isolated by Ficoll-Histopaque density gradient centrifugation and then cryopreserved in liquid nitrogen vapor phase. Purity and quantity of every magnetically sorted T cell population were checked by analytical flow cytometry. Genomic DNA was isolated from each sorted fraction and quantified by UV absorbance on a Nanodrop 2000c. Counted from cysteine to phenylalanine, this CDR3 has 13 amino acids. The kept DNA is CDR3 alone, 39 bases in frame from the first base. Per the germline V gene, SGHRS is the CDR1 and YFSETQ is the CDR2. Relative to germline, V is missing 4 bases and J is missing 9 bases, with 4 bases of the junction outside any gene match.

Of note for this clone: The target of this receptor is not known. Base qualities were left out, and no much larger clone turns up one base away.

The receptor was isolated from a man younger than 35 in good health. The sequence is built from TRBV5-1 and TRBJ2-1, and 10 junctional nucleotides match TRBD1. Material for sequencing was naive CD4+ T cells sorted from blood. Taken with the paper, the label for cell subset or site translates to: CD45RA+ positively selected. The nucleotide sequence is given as TGCGCCAGCAGCACGGACAGGGGGGGTGAGCAGTTCTTC. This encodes CASSTDRGGEQFF.